This T cell receptor beta chain is from a study of beta chain features in type 1 diabetes. The CDR3 is 16 residues long. Germline V lookup: CDR1 MDHEN, CDR2 SYDVKM. V lost 3 bases and J lost 5, with 19 bases in between. Expressed TCRB transcripts were sequenced, since all the RNA that had been isolated was reverse transcribed. Sequencing used immunoSEQ multiplex PCR; TCRdb keeps in-frame clones, though not all of them. The sample lists about 260,000 clones; around 24% were seen once. Findings and limits, study-wide: Moderate but significant shortening of TCRB CDR3s was recorded in all four CD4+ subsets from Type 1 diabetes patients.

This clone was counted a few times. The antigen remains unidentified. The sequence was collected from a woman aged 25-40 years with type 1 diabetes. The chain employs TRBV28 and TRBJ2-5, with D possibly being TRBD2 (6 bases). The material sequenced was naive CD4+ T cells from blood. The CDR3 nucleotides read TGTGCCAGCAGTTTTTCCGGGACTGGGGCCGGCGAGACCCAGTACTTC. Translation gives CASSFSGTGAGETQYF.